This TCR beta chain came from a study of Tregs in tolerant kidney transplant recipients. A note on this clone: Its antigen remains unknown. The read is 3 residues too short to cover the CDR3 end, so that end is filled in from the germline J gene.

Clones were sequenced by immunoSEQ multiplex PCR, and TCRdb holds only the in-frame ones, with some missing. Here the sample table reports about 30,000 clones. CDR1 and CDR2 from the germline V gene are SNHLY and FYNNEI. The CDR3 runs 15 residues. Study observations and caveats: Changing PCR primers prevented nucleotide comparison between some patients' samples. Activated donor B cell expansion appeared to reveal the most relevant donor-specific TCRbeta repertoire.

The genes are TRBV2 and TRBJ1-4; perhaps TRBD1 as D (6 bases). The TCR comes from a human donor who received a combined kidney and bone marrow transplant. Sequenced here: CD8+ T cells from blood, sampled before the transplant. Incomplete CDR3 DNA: TGTGCTTGGAGGAGGGGGGGCATAGGGGATGAAAAA. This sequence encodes CAWRRGGIGDEK. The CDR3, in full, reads CAWRRGGIGDEKLFF.